This T cell receptor beta chain derives from a study of T cell responses to AZD1222 COVID-19 vaccine. J was trimmed by 0 bases and V by 4 bases; bases with no gene match: 8. In germline, CDR1 is MNHNS, CDR2 SASEGT. The CDR3 contains 18 residues. General study findings and limits: Only a handful of AZD1222 recipients, roughly 6 in all, had baseline seropositivity. Females outnumbered males among donors, who were mostly white British; clonal diversity was possibly underestimated. Two doses of AZD1222 preceded a rise in Spike-specific TCR breadth and depth.

As to this clone: What it binds is unknown.

Using immunoSEQ multiplex PCR, the repertoire was profiled, and TCRdb retains in-frame clones only, with some absent. There are about 60,000 clones in the sample; around 90% occur only once, and roughly 6.3% lies in the top ten. The material was peripheral blood, obtained 28 days after the second dose of the MenACWY control vaccine. This TCR came from an adult who received the MenACWY meningococcal vaccine as a control. V is TRBV6-1 and J is TRBJ2-6; TRBD1 matches 8 bases. Written as DNA, the CDR3 is TGTGCCAGCAGTGGTTTGAGGACAGGGTTCTCTGGGGCCAACGTCCTGACTTTC. Translation: CASSGLRTGFSGANVLTF.